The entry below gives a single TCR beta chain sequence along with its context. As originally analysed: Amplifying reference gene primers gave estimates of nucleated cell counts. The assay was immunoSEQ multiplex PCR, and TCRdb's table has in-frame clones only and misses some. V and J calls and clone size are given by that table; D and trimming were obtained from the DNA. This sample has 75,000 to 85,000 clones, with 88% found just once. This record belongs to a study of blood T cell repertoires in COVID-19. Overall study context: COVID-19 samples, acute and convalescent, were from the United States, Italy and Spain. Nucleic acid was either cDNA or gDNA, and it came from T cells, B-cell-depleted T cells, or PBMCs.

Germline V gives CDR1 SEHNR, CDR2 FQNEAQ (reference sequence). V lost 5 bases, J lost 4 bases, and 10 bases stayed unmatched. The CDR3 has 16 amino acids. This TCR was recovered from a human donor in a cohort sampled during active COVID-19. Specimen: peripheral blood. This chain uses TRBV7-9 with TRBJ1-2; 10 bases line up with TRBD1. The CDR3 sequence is CASSTGTGAPAYGYTF. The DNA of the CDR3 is TGTGCCAGCAGCACCGGGACAGGGGCGCCTGCCTATGGCTACACCTTC.